Only one count was recorded for the clone carrying this TCR beta chain. Its specificity is unknown. The data are from a study of cytomegalovirus exposure and HLA in healthy donors. Findings and limits, study-wide: In the roughly 120 validation repertoires, a later analysis found that first-cohort TCR clusters tended to co-occur. The classifier was said to identify cytomegalovirus status with high specificity and sensitivity.

Libraries were prepared by immunoSEQ multiplex PCR; TCRdb keeps only in-frame clonotypes and omits some of them. The table shows 120,000 to 150,000 clones, with around 90% occurring only once. The sequence derives from a man between 18 and 35 years old in good health and CMV-seropositive. Sequences were obtained from PBMCs.

The CDR3 is CASSLGSSLSNQPQHF. In DNA form, the CDR3 reads TGTGCCAGCAGCTTAGGGAGTAGCCTTAGCAATCAGCCCCAGCATTTT. V is TRBV7-6 and J is TRBJ1-5; D is uncertain. Looked up from germline, CDR1 is SGHVS and CDR2 is FNYEAQ. This CDR3 contains 16 residues. Trimming left V 1 base short and J 0 bases short, with 10 bases between.